The 2 T cell receptor beta chains below come from one sample, sequenced in a study of cytomegalovirus exposure and HLA in healthy donors. Profiling relied on immunoSEQ multiplex PCR, and the TCRdb table lists in-frame clones only, not all of them. Of about 98,000 clones listed, about 90% were seen once; the top ten hold 6.3%. The material sequenced was PBMCs. The origin of the receptors is a young man in good health and CMV-seropositive.

This clone showed up just once. J is TRBJ2-3 and V is TRBV5-6; 8 bases are a match to TRBD2. This CDR3 region has 16 residues. Unmatched junction bases numbered 5, after V lost 2 bases and J lost 0 bases. In germline, CDR1 is SGHDT, CDR2 YYEEEE. The CDR3 spells CASSLLSGGSTDTQYF. Written as DNA, the CDR3 is TGTGCCAGCAGCTTACTTTCGGGAGGGAGCACAGATACGCAGTATTTT.

The rearrangement joins TRBV28 to TRBJ2-3, with D perhaps TRBD2 (7 bases). The ends were cut back, 7 bases at V and 2 bases at J, with 16 bases in the middle. The CDR3 is made up of 15 amino acids. The V gene's germline CDR1 is MDHEN and CDR2 SYDVKM. The CDR3 region is CASKERGHPTDTQYF. CDR3 DNA: TGTGCCAGCAAGGAGCGGGGACATCCCACAGATACGCAGTATTTT. The full variable domain, rest sourced from reference TRBV28 and TRBJ2-3, is DVKVTQSSRYLVKRTGEKVFLECVQDMDHENMFWYRQDPGLGLRLIYFSYDVKMKEKGDIPEGYSVSREKKERFSLILESASTNQTSMYLCASKERGHPTDTQYFGPGTRLTVL.